A single sample gave rise to the 5 T cell receptor beta chains below, sequenced in a study of blood T cell repertoires in COVID-19. The repertoire was sequenced with immunoSEQ multiplex PCR; TCRdb's copy has only in-frame clones and lacks some. The sample consists of roughly 100,000 clones, more than 70% of them appearing once. Sequencing was performed on peripheral blood. The origin of the receptors is a woman aged 60-75 years with acute or convalescent COVID-19.

The chain joins TRBV6-1 to TRBJ1-3; unclear D gene. Trimming removed 4 bases from V and 4 bases from J, with 17 bases in between. This CDR3 has 16 residues. The germline gives CDR1 MNHNS, CDR2 SASEGT. The CDR3 is CASSAPGTGGGNTIYF. DNA for the CDR3: TGTGCCAGCAGTGCCCCGGGAACCGGCGGAGGAAACACCATATATTTT.

This clone was found once. The chain has TRBV21-1 and TRBJ2-3; the table's D call TRBD1 went unverified against the DNA. TRBV21-1 is shown as a pseudogene. This CDR3 is built from 15 residues. The CDR3 loop reads CASSKVDRESDTQYF. CDR3 DNA sequence: TGTGCCAGCAGCAAAGTAGACAGGGAATCGGATACGCAGTATTTT.

The chain uses TRBV3-1 (or the pseudogene TRBV3-2) and TRBJ1-4; tentatively, D is TRBD1 (5 bases). V was clipped by 0 bases and J by 4 bases, with 18 bases between them. The germline gives CDR1 LGHDT, CDR2 YNNKEL (reference sequence). This CDR3 comprises 18 residues. Here the CDR3 DNA reads TGTGCCAGCAGCCAAGACGCGGGGGTTCGGGGATTTAATGAAAAACTGTTTTTT. Protein: CASSQDAGVRGFNEKLFF.

This chain uses TRBV6-5 with TRBJ1-6, with TRBD1 as a possible D gene (5 bases). Trimming removed 6 bases from V and 10 bases from J, with 13 bases in between. Germline V gene data show CDR1 as MNHEY and CDR2 as SVGAGI. This CDR3 is built from 13 residues. DNA for the CDR3: TGTGCCAGCAGAAGGGACTCTGGGTCACCCCTCCACTTT. Amino acid sequence: CASRRDSGSPLHF.

The chain combines TRBV27 with TRBJ2-2; 11 nucleotides match TRBD2. The J segment lost 5 bases and the V segment lost 7 bases, leaving 9 bases of the junction unmatched. The CDR3 is 16 residues long. Germline values: CDR1 MNHEY, CDR2 SMNVEV (reference sequence). DNA of the CDR3: TGTGCCAGCACTCTGGCGGCTAGCGGGAGGACCGGGGAGCTGTTTTTT. Translating it yields CASTLAASGRTGELFF.